This T cell receptor (beta chain) was recovered during a study of blood T cell repertoires in COVID-19. The overall study: Acute-phase and convalescent COVID-19 samples originated in the United States, Italy and Spain. T cells, B-cell-depleted T cells, or PBMCs supplied cDNA or gDNA.

The repertoire was sequenced with immunoSEQ multiplex PCR; TCRdb's copy has only in-frame clones and lacks some. This table holds some 160,000 clones, 80% found once. Participant age was about 18 to 100 years, and participants resided in 20 to 30 US areas. In Cohort 3, a recovered donor had either two negative PCRs, clearance, or symptom resolution. This CDR3 has 14 amino acids. Trimming took 3 bases from V and 2 from J, leaving 8 bases between them. Per the germline V gene, CDR1 is SNHLY and CDR2 is FYNNEI. Source material: PBMCs or T cells enriched from blood (not recorded which). This chain links TRBV2 with TRBJ1-5; a weak D match, TRBD1 (5 bases). The sequence was collected from a woman aged 55-70 years who had recovered from COVID-19. CDR3 residues: CASSDREGNQPQHF. The DNA for the CDR3 is TGTGCCAGCAGTGACAGGGAGGGCAATCAGCCCCAGCATTTT.